The rows below give T cell receptor beta chains drawn from one sample of a study of T-cell reconstitution after alpha-beta-depleted transplantation in children. TCRdb reprocessed the PCR reads via MiXCR and lists one record per CDR3 protein. Of hundreds of thousands of distinct CDR3 sequences in the sample, over 15% were seen once. The material was PBMCs, mostly from graft donor cells, obtained 360 days after TCRalphabeta/CD19-depleted stem cell transplant. All receptors derive from a male patient between 2 and 10 years old who had a stem cell transplant for acute lymphoblastic leukemia, so the T cells may come from the graft donor. The CDR3 runs from the conserved cysteine through the conserved F or W. Fields, in order: D gene, V gene, J gene, clone size, CDR3 protein, CDR3 DNA. A D gene is named only where the DNA matches it firmly. Rows give clone size only sometimes, using once, few, many, or a class for an expanded clone.

D: TRBD2; V: TRBV4-2; J: TRBJ2-7; size: few; CDR3: CASSQGTSGFYEQYF; DNA: TGTGCCAGCAGCCAAGGGACTAGCGGGTTCTACGAGCAGTACTTC
D: .; V: TRBV7-8; J: TRBJ1-4; size: few; CDR3: CASSIGSIGKLFF; DNA: TGTGCCAGCAGCATAGGCTCTATAGGGAAACTGTTTTTT
D: .; V: TRBV30; J: TRBJ1-2; size: .; CDR3: CAWSVSSDSNGYTF; DNA: TGTGCCTGGAGTGTAAGTTCGGACAGCAATGGCTACACCTTC
D: .; V: TRBV9; J: TRBJ1-1; size: once; CDR3: CASSVAGSHPHMNTEAFF; DNA: TGTGCCAGCAGCGTAGCCGGGAGCCACCCCCATATGAACACTGAAGCTTTCTTT
D: .; V: TRBV29-1; J: TRBJ1-1; size: few; CDR3: CSVESGVGTEAFF; DNA: TGCAGCGTTGAATCGGGGGTAGGTACTGAAGCTTTCTTT
D: TRBD2; V: TRBV10-1; J: TRBJ2-7; size: few; CDR3: CASSESIAGPYEQYF; DNA: TGCGCCAGCAGTGAGTCGATAGCGGGGCCGTACGAGCAGTACTTC
D: .; V: TRBV27; J: TRBJ2-7; size: .; CDR3: CASSLGRDLEQYF; DNA: TGTGCCAGCAGTTTGGGTAGGGATCTCGAGCAGTACTTC
D: .; V: TRBV27; J: TRBJ1-2; size: few; CDR3: CASSFLTGLDSNYGYTF; DNA: TGTGCCAGCAGTTTTCTGACAGGTCTTGACTCTAACTATGGCTACACCTTC
D: .; V: TRBV7-2; J: TRBJ2-2; size: .; CDR3: CASSSLANANTGELFF; DNA: TGTGCCAGCAGCTCACTAGCTAACGCGAACACCGGGGAGCTGTTTTTT
D: .; V: TRBV7-7; J: TRBJ2-2; size: .; CDR3: CASSLESGRNTGELFF; DNA: TGTGCCAGCAGCTTAGAATCGGGAAGAAACACCGGGGAGCTGTTTTTT
D: .; V: TRBV6-1; J: TRBJ1-1; size: few; CDR3: CASSHDMGDNPHLNTEAFF; DNA: TGTGCCAGCAGCCACGACATGGGTGACAACCCCCATTTGAACACTGAAGCTTTCTTT
D: TRBD2; V: TRBV28; J: TRBJ2-1; size: few; CDR3: CASSLQLREGSWYEQFF; DNA: TGTGCCAGCAGTTTGCAATTACGGGAGGGCTCATGGTATGAGCAGTTCTTC
D: .; V: TRBV9; J: TRBJ2-4; size: few; CDR3: CASSVGDVDIQYF; DNA: TGTGCCAGCAGCGTAGGGGACGTCGACATTCAGTACTTC
D: .; V: TRBV7-9; J: TRBJ2-1; size: few; CDR3: CASPGHNEQFF; DNA: TGTGCCAGTCCAGGACACAATGAGCAGTTCTTC
D: TRBD2; V: TRBV5-1; J: TRBJ2-7; size: few; CDR3: CASRREAGIYEQYF; DNA: TGCGCCAGCAGGCGGGAGGCGGGGATCTACGAGCAGTACTTC
D: .; V: TRBV5-6; J: TRBJ2-2; size: .; CDR3: CASRVGGTVNTGELFF; DNA: TGTGCCAGCAGGGTTGGCGGGACAGTGAACACCGGGGAGCTGTTTTTT
D: .; V: TRBV5-1; J: TRBJ2-1; size: few; CDR3: CASSSTRRWEQFF; DNA: TGCGCCAGCAGCTCGACGAGGCGGTGGGAGCAGTTCTTC
D: TRBD2; V: TRBV29-1; J: TRBJ2-5; size: few; CDR3: CSVAGLAGYQETQYF; DNA: TGCAGCGTTGCGGGACTAGCGGGATACCAAGAGACCCAGTACTTC
D: TRBD1; V: TRBV7-8; J: TRBJ2-5; size: .; CDR3: CASSFETGPQETQYF; DNA: TGTGCCAGCAGCTTCGAGACAGGGCCCCAAGAGACCCAGTACTTC
D: .; V: TRBV29-1; J: TRBJ2-4; size: many; CDR3: CSARGGFKNIQYF; DNA: TGCAGCGCCAGGGGGGGTTTCAAAAACATTCAGTACTTC
D: TRBD2; V: TRBV20-1; J: TRBJ2-1; size: .; CDR3: CSAPGTSGGHNEQFF; DNA: TGCAGTGCTCCCGGGACTAGCGGGGGGCACAATGAGCAGTTCTTC
D: .; V: TRBV20-1; J: TRBJ2-1; size: .; CDR3: CSARQGTSYNEQFF; DNA: TGCAGTGCTAGACAGGGGACCTCCTACAATGAGCAGTTCTTC
D: .; V: TRBV7-6; J: TRBJ2-1; size: few; CDR3: CASSFVQNNNEQFF; DNA: TGTGCCAGCAGCTTTGTACAAAATAACAATGAGCAGTTCTTC
D: TRBD2; V: TRBV9; J: TRBJ2-5; size: few; CDR3: CASSVVTSGGAETQYF; DNA: TGTGCCAGCAGCGTAGTGACTAGCGGGGGGGCGGAGACCCAGTACTTC
D: .; V: TRBV5-5; J: TRBJ1-4; size: few; CDR3: CASRRGGVTNEKLFF; DNA: TGTGCCAGCCGTAGGGGAGGCGTGACTAATGAAAAACTGTTTTTT
D: .; V: TRBV5-6; J: TRBJ2-2; size: many; CDR3: CASTPRGFGELFF; DNA: TGTGCCAGCACCCCCAGGGGATTCGGGGAGCTGTTTTTT
D: .; V: TRBV5-6; J: TRBJ2-1; size: .; CDR3: CASSLILSSYNAQFF; DNA: TGTGCCAGCAGCTTGATCCTAAGCTCCTACAATGCGCAGTTCTTC
D: TRBD1; V: TRBV27; J: TRBJ2-1; size: .; CDR3: CASSTGQWISYNEQFF; DNA: TGTGCCAGCAGTACGGGACAGTGGATCTCCTACAATGAGCAGTTCTTC
D: .; V: TRBV28; J: TRBJ1-5; size: few; CDR3: CASSPSGGNNQPQHF; DNA: TGTGCCAGCAGTCCCTCCGGGGGCAACAATCAGCCCCAGCATTTT
D: TRBD1; V: TRBV28; J: TRBJ2-7; size: many; CDR3: CASSSPRTGPYEQYF; DNA: TGTGCCAGCAGTAGCCCCCGGACAGGGCCCTACGAGCAGTACTTC
D: TRBD1; V: TRBV20-1; J: TRBJ1-1; size: few; CDR3: CSATGTGVNTEAFF; DNA: TGCAGTGCTACGGGGACAGGGGTGAACACTGAAGCTTTCTTT
D: .; V: TRBV5-6; J: TRBJ1-5; size: few; CDR3: CASSTTPGDYNQPQHF; DNA: TGTGCCAGCAGTACTACACCGGGAGACTACAATCAGCCCCAGCATTTT
D: TRBD1; V: TRBV25-1; J: TRBJ2-1; size: few; CDR3: CASSEEERGRTYEQFF; DNA: TGTGCCAGCAGTGAAGAGGAGAGGGGGCGGACATATGAGCAGTTCTTC
D: TRBD1; V: TRBV6-6; J: TRBJ2-3; size: few; CDR3: CASARGPTDTQYF; DNA: TGTGCCAGTGCTAGGGGGCCTACAGATACGCAGTATTTT
D: .; V: TRBV7-2; J: TRBJ2-1; size: many; CDR3: CASSSTGRGYNEQFF; DNA: TGTGCCAGCAGCTCTACCGGCCGGGGGTACAATGAGCAGTTCTTC
D: .; V: TRBV6-1; J: TRBJ1-2; size: .; CDR3: CASSPTEINYGYTF; DNA: TGTGCCAGTAGTCCGACGGAGATCAACTATGGCTACACCTTC
D: .; V: TRBV7-9; J: TRBJ2-1; size: few; CDR3: CASSRLLASSYNEQFF; DNA: TGTGCCAGCAGCCGCCTTCTAGCGAGCTCCTACAATGAGCAGTTCTTC
D: .; V: TRBV13; J: TRBJ2-5; size: few; CDR3: CASSPTRSGETQYF; DNA: TGTGCCAGCAGCCCCACTCGGTCTGGCGAGACCCAGTACTTC
D: .; V: TRBV6-2/TRBV6-3; J: TRBJ2-3; size: .; CDR3: CASTGGPTSTDTQYF; DNA: TGTGCCAGCACCGGGGGACCGACTAGCACAGATACGCAGTATTTT
D: .; V: TRBV4-3; J: TRBJ2-3; size: .; CDR3: CASSPWTVSTDTQYF; DNA: TGCGCCAGCAGCCCCTGGACAGTGAGCACAGATACGCAGTATTTT
D: TRBD2; V: TRBV6-1; J: TRBJ2-3; size: .; CDR3: CASSRLAGADTQYF; DNA: TGTGCCAGTTCCCGACTAGCGGGAGCAGATACGCAGTATTTT
D: TRBD1; V: TRBV20-1; J: TRBJ1-6; size: .; CDR3: CSATPDRGLNNSPLHF; DNA: TGCAGTGCTACCCCGGACAGGGGGCTAAATAATTCACCCCTCCACTTT
D: TRBD1; V: TRBV10-3; J: TRBJ1-1; size: many; CDR3: CAISEWQGVTEAFF; DNA: TGTGCCATCAGTGAGTGGCAGGGGGTAACTGAAGCTTTCTTT
D: TRBD2; V: TRBV7-2; J: TRBJ2-5; size: few; CDR3: CASSLGGREEETQYF; DNA: TGTGCCAGCAGCTTAGGTGGACGGGAGGAGGAGACCCAGTACTTC